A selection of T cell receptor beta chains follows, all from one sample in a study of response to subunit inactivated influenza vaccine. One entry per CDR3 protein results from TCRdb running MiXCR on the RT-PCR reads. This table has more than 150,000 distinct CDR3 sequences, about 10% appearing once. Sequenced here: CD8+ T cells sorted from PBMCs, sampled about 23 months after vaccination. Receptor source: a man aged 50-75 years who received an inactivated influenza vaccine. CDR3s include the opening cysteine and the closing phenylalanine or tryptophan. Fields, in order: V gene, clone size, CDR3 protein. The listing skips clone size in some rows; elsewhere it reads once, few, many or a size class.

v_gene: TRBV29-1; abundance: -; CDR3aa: CSVEGGAGGQEQFF
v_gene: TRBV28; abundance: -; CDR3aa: CASPSPHDSDNEQFF
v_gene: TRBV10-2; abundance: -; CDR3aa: CASSEIAGGLDEQFF
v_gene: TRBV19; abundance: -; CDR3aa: CASSMLVNTEAFF
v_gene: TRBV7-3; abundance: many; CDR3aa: CASSLTGQGYGYTF
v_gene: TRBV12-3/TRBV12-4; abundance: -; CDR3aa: CASSLQTDWGSFYGYTF
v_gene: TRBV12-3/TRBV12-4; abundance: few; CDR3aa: CASSPRSGPGYEQYF
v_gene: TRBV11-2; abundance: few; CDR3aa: CASSLIGLYNEQFF
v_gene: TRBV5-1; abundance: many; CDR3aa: CASSLTGTSSYNEQFF
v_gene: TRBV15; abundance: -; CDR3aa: CATSTTENYGYTF
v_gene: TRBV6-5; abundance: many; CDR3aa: CASSYSVLGTGELFF
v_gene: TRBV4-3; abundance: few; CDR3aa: CASSQGQTDNEQFF
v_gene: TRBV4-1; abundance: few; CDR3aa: CASSQTGTSEGEQYF
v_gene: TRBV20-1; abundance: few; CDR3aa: CSARIPEGNQPQHF